A single sample gave rise to the 8 T cell receptor beta chains below, sequenced in a study of cytomegalovirus exposure and HLA in healthy donors. Researchers ran the PCR with 60 Vbeta and 13 Jbeta primers. TCRdb keeps only in-frame clones here, not all; method: immunoSEQ multiplex PCR. The table lists roughly 170,000 clones, 82% of them singletons. Sequencing used PBMCs. Receptor source: a male donor in good health and CMV-seronegative.

The chain carries TRBV28 and TRBJ2-7, with D unresolved. The V end lost 8 bases, the J end lost 2 bases, and 10 bases lay between the germline ends. Looked up from germline, CDR1 is MDHEN and CDR2 is SYDVKM. CDR3 size: 12 residues. Written as DNA, the CDR3 is TGTGCCAGCGCTCGCCGGGCCTACGAGCAGTACTTC. Its protein product is CASARRAYEQYF.

The chain joins TRBV19 to TRBJ2-1; 8 bases map to TRBD2. The CDR3 covers 16 residues. The germline CDR1 and CDR2 sequences are LNHDA and SQIVND (reference sequence). V dropped 7 bases and J dropped 3; count of bases not matched to a gene: 11. The CDR3 loop is CASKIDGTSIYNEQFF. The CDR3 region has the DNA TGTGCCAGTAAAATCGACGGGACTAGTATCTACAATGAGCAGTTCTTC.

With regard to this clone: One end of the junction fails to match germline, which may point to a read error. The chain has TRBV7-2 and TRBJ2-7, with a tentative D call TRBD2 (5 bases). This CDR3 is 11 amino acids long. CDR1 and CDR2 from the germline V gene are SGHTA and FQGNSA. As DNA, the CDR3 is TGTGCCAGCAGCTTAACCGTAGGACTTTTCTTC. Translating it yields CASSLTVGLFF.

This clone was seen once. V and J are TRBV10-3 and TRBJ1-5; no clear D gene. This CDR3 region has 14 residues. The V end lost 2 bases, the J end lost 3 bases, and 8 bases lay between the germline ends. From germline, CDR1 is ENHRY and CDR2 SYGVKD. CDR3 sequence reads: CAISEEIYNQPQHF. The CDR3 DNA sequence: TGTGCCATCAGTGAGGAGATCTACAATCAGCCCCAGCATTTT.

The rearrangement uses TRBV28 and TRBJ2-3, with a weak D call TRBD2 (5 bases). The CDR3 covers 14 residues. The V end lost 3 bases, the J end lost 5 bases, and 12 bases lay between the germline ends. In germline, CDR1 is MDHEN, CDR2 SYDVKM. The CDR3 DNA sequence: TGTGCCAGCAGTTTTGGCGGGCGGGTAGATACGCAGTATTTT. This codes for CASSFGGRVDTQYF.

The chain joins TRBV18 to TRBJ2-1; no clear D gene. Germline V gene lookup returns CDR1 KGHSH and CDR2 LQKENI. This CDR3 region has 15 residues. The V and J ends lost 3 bases and 0 bases respectively, with 9 bases between them. In DNA form, the CDR3 reads TGTGCCAGCTCACCTGAACAAGACTCCTACAATGAGCAGTTCTTC. This sequence encodes CASSPEQDSYNEQFF.

This chain uses TRBV6-1 with TRBJ1-3; D gene unclear. Germline V lookup: CDR1 MNHNS, CDR2 SASEGT. With 2 bases removed from V and 6 bases from J, the gap between germline ends came to 14 bases. The CDR3 consists of 15 residues. The CDR3 nucleotides read TGTGCCAGCAGTGAATCGGGGATCCCACTAAACACCATATATTTT. Its protein is CASSESGIPLNTIYF.

In the case of this clone: At one of its ends the junction is not consistent with the germline gene, which may arise from a read error. This chain links TRBV7-9 with TRBJ2-7; 9 bases match TRBD2. The CDR3 contains 17 residues. Germline CDR1 SEHNR, CDR2 FQNEAQ (reference sequence). The CDR3 region has the DNA TGTTCCAGCAGCCTCCAGGGCGGGGGGGGAGATACCTACGAGCAGTACTTC. Translating it yields CSSSLQGGGGDTYEQYF.